These 26 T cell receptor beta chains share one sample of origin, sequenced in a study of spatial heterogeneity in lung cancer (dated by TCRdb to about 2019). The time point label corresponds to: sample taken at primary tumor resection. Whole RNA extracted from tumor and nontumor lung tissue, or from cryopreserved PBMC samples, was used for TCR sequencing without cell sorting. The library was produced with 5' RACE. Reads for this sample came from a NextSeq 500. Through fastp at Q25 and MiXCR, TCRdb rebuilt clones from the public reads, retaining in-frame beta chains. Here each entry gathers all rows of one CDR3 protein and keeps the most common genes and DNA. The sample records 10,000 to 15,000 distinct CDR3 sequences, about 15% of which are singletons. The ten largest clones take up around 52% of the sample. Here the sequenced sample was PBMCs, taken at surgery. Receptors originate from a male donor with early-stage non-small cell lung cancer.

The V gene is TRBV21-1, the J gene TRBJ2-3; the D call TRBD1 from the table was never checked on the DNA. TRBV21-1 is classified as a pseudogene. The CDR3 runs 18 residues. The CDR3 region has the DNA TGTGCCAGCAGGCCGAAAGACAAGTCCGGGCAGCACACAGATACGCAGTATTTT. It translates to CASRPKDKSGQHTDTQYF.

This clonotype has more than one count but fewer than ten. V gene TRBV12-3 or TRBV12-4 combines with J gene TRBJ1-1; no clear D. The CDR3 covers 12 residues. V lost 1 base and J lost 5, with 5 bases in between. This CDR3 reads CASSLGRTEAFF. The CDR3 DNA reads as TGTGCCAGCAGTTTAGGAAGAACTGAAGCTTTCTTT.

The gene calls are TRBV29-1 and TRBJ2-7; D is unclear. Germline CDR1 is SQVTM and CDR2 is ANQGSEA. V lost 1 base and J lost 5, with 12 bases in between. The CDR3 covers 13 residues. CDR3 in amino acids: CSVEGVGRNEQYF. CDR3 in DNA: TGCAGCGTTGAAGGAGTAGGCCGGAACGAGCAGTACTTC.

A note on this clonotype: A much larger clonotype is one base distant, so this may be a read error. CDR3 amino acids: CASSVGSLNTEAFF. DNA of the CDR3: TGCGCCAGCAGTGTCGGCAGCTTGAACACTGAAGCTTTCTTT. This chain joins TRBV10-1 and TRBJ1-1; D not resolved. The V gene lost 4 bases and the J gene lost 0 bases, with 9 bases spanning the gap. The germline V gene encodes CDR1 WNHNN and CDR2 SYGVQD (reference sequence). The CDR3 extends over 14 amino acids.

The table lists this clonotype with a few counts. The rearrangement uses TRBV30 and TRBJ2-5; 8 bases align to TRBD2. V lost 4 bases, J lost 4 bases, and 5 bases stayed unmatched. Germline CDR1 reads GTSNPN; CDR2 reads SVGIG (reference sequence). CDR3 length equals 13 residues. DNA of the CDR3: TGTGCCTGGATGCCCCTAGCGGGAGAGACCCAGTACTTC. The encoded protein is CAWMPLAGETQYF.

CDR3 residues: CASSLGTAIYGYTF. The CDR3 DNA sequence: TGTGCCAGCAGCCTAGGGACAGCGATATATGGCTACACCTTC. This rearrangement joins TRBV7-9 to TRBJ1-2, with 7 nucleotides matching TRBD1. The CDR3 is made up of 14 amino acids. The trim removed 5 bases at V and 5 bases at J, leaving 8 bases unmatched. The germline V gene has CDR1 SEHNR and CDR2 FQNEAQ (reference sequence).

This clonotype was counted ten times or more. V usage is TRBV5-1 and J usage is TRBJ2-1; D remains unclear. Germline-derived CDR1 and CDR2 are SGHRS and YFSETQ. With 3 bases removed from V and 0 bases from J, the gap between germline ends came to 10 bases. The CDR3 consists of 15 residues. The CDR3 nucleotides read TGCGCCAGCAGCTCGAGTCCCAGCTCCTACAATGAGCAGTTCTTC. Its protein is CASSSSPSSYNEQFF.

As for this clonotype: This clone may be a read error of a much larger clone one base away. The J gene is TRBJ1-6, the V gene TRBV7-9; 8 bases align to TRBD1. This CDR3 region has 14 residues. The V gene end was trimmed by 1 base and the J gene end by 10 bases; junction bases not matched to a gene: 3. Germline V lookup: CDR1 SEHNR, CDR2 FQNEAQ (reference sequence). The CDR3 region is CASSLGQGKSPLHF. In DNA, the CDR3 is TGTGCCAGCAGCTTAGGACAGGGGAAATCACCCCTCCACTTT.

This clonotype was found a few times. This chain joins TRBV7-8 and TRBJ2-5; 9 positions match TRBD1. The V gene end was trimmed by 2 bases and the J gene end by 2 bases; junction bases not matched to a gene: 9. There are 17 residues in the CDR3. Germline CDR1 is SGHVS and CDR2 is FQNEAQ. This chain's CDR3 is CASSLPQGALGQETQYF. The CDR3 DNA sequence: TGTGCCAGCAGCTTACCACAGGGGGCGCTGGGTCAAGAGACCCAGTACTTC.

This clonotype was counted ten times or more. The chain recombines TRBV7-2 with TRBJ1-1, with D possibly TRBD1 on 6 matching bases. The V and J ends lost 1 base and 0 bases respectively, with 15 bases between them. The length of the CDR3 is 17 residues. Germline lookup yields CDR1 SGHTA and CDR2 FQGNSA. The CDR3 DNA is TGTGCCAGCAGCTTAGATCGCGCAGGGGCTCTGAACACTGAAGCTTTCTTT. Translated: CASSLDRAGALNTEAFF.

The sample holds many counts of this clonotype. The chain links TRBV27 to TRBJ2-3, with TRBD1 identical over 8 bases. V gave up 1 base and J gave up 7 bases; unmatched junction bases: 7. The CDR3 is made up of 15 amino acids. CDR1 MNHEY and CDR2 SMNVEV come from the germline V gene (reference sequence). In DNA form, the CDR3 reads TGTGCCAGCAGTTTATTTGCTCAGGGGGCATATACGCAGTATTTT. This translates into CASSLFAQGAYTQYF.

This clonotype was seen many times. The chain has TRBV12-3 or TRBV12-4 and TRBJ1-2, with D tentatively TRBD1 (5 bases). V gave up 6 bases and J gave up 4 bases, with 9 bases separating them. The length of the CDR3 is 12 residues. CDR3 coding DNA: TGTGCCAGCAGCCCAGGGTCCTATGGCTACACCTTC. Protein sequence: CASSPGSYGYTF.

The chain joins TRBV6-2 or TRBV6-3 to TRBJ2-1; 9 bases are a match to TRBD2. CDR3 length equals 15 residues. The V gene end was trimmed by 5 bases and the J gene end by 5 bases; junction bases not matched to a gene: 7. Germline CDR1 reads MNHEY; CDR2 reads SVGEGT. CDR3 coding DNA: TGTGCCAGCAGTCAACGACTAGCGGCGAACAATGAGCAGTTCTTC. Its protein is CASSQRLAANNEQFF.

CDR3 loop: CASSQSGGGRGGYTF. The DNA for the CDR3 is TGTGCCAGCTCCCAGAGTGGAGGGGGCAGAGGTGGCTACACCTTC. This chain connects TRBV18 to TRBJ1-2; 7 bases match TRBD1. Germline V gene sequence: CDR1 KGHSH, CDR2 LQKENI. V dropped 6 bases and J dropped 7; count of bases not matched to a gene: 14. The CDR3 is 15 residues long.

Only a few counts were recorded for this clonotype. The CDR3 DNA is TGTGCCAGCAGTTTCCCCCTTGACCGAGCCCATCTGTTCTTC. Residues: CASSFPLDRAHLFF. The J gene is TRBJ2-1, the V gene TRBV28, with D hard to call. Germline CDR1 and CDR2: MDHEN and SYDVKM. This CDR3 has 14 residues. Trimming shortened V by 3 bases and J by 15 bases, and 21 bases separated the two germline ends.

In nucleotides, the CDR3 is TGTGCCAGTAGTATCCGGTGGAGGTCCGGGGAGCTGTTTTTT. Protein sequence: CASSIRWRSGELFF. The chain employs TRBV19 and TRBJ2-2, with TRBD2 as a possible D gene (5 bases). Germline loops: CDR1 LNHDA, CDR2 SQIVND (reference sequence). The CDR3 has 14 residues. The germline V and J ends were trimmed by 3 bases and 6 bases, with 11 bases remaining between them. Combining the CDR3 with reference TRBV19 and TRBJ2-2 gives the whole variable domain DGGITQSPKYLFRKEGQNVTLSCEQNLNHDAMYWYRQDPGQGLRLIYYSQIVNDFQKGDIAEGYSVSREKKESFPLTVTSAQKNPTAFYLCASSIRWRSGELFFGEGSRLTVL.

This clonotype was found a few times. The J gene is TRBJ2-2, the V gene TRBV11-2, with 8 bases that match TRBD2. The CDR3 extends over 15 amino acids. With 7 bases clipped from V and 7 bases from J, the junction kept 11 bases outside the gene matches. Germline CDR1 SGHAT, CDR2 FQNNGV. CDR3 nucleotides: TGTGCCAGCAAACCGGGAGCGGGAGAAGGCGGGGAGCTGTTTTTT. Protein: CASKPGAGEGGELFF.

A few counts support this clonotype. The chain couples TRBV7-9 to TRBJ2-1; D is ambiguous. Germline values: CDR1 SEHNR, CDR2 FQNEAQ (reference sequence). The CDR3 is 15 residues long. The ends were cut back, 7 bases at V and 0 bases at J, with 13 bases in the middle. The CDR3 here is CASTLIRSSYNEQFF. As DNA, the CDR3 is TGTGCCAGCACCCTTATACGGAGCTCCTACAATGAGCAGTTCTTC. Complete variable domain (other parts from reference TRBV7-9 and TRBJ2-1): DTGVSQNPRHKITKRGQNVTFRCDPISEHNRLYWYRQTLGQGPEFLTYFQNEAQLEKSRLLSDRFSAERPKGSFSTLEIQRTEQGDSAMYLCASTLIRSSYNEQFFGPGTRLTVL.

The rearrangement joins TRBV7-2 to TRBJ1-5; D gene uncertain. The CDR3 runs to 14 residues. CDR1 and CDR2 (germline): SGHTA, FQGNSA. The ends were cut back, 1 base at V and 2 bases at J, with 6 bases in the middle. As DNA, the CDR3 is TGTGCCAGCAGCTTAGTTGTAGGCAATCAGCCCCAGCATTTT. It encodes CASSLVVGNQPQHF.

V gene TRBV20-1 combines with J gene TRBJ2-6; no reliable D call. Germline CDR1 is DFQATT and CDR2 is SNEGSKA (reference sequence). This CDR3 contains 14 residues. Trimming took off 2 bases at V and 1 base at J, with 6 bases between the two ends. CDR3 sequence reads: CSARWGSGANVLTF. The CDR3, as DNA: TGCAGTGCTAGATGGGGATCTGGGGCCAACGTCCTGACTTTC.

This clonotype showed up many times. V and J are TRBV2 and TRBJ2-2; D might be TRBD2 (5 bases). The CDR3 is 13 amino acids. Germline loops: CDR1 SNHLY, CDR2 FYNNEI. CDR3 bases: TGTGCTACCGGGAAGGAAGGGACCGGGGAGCTGTTTTTT. Residues: CATGKEGTGELFF.

This clonotype was counted once. The DNA is omitted, as the CDR3 cannot be located on it reliably, and the CDR3 follows TCRdb's listing. This chain connects TRBV14 to TRBJ1-6; the D call in the table, TRBD1, was not verified against the DNA. Germline-derived CDR1 and CDR2 are SGHDN and FVKESK. The CDR3 is made up of 14 amino acids, end residues included. The CDR3 spells CASSLDREIHPSTF.

This clonotype occurred many times. The V gene is TRBV6-6, the J gene TRBJ2-2; D unclear. Germline V gene sequence: CDR1 MNHNY, CDR2 SVGAGI (reference sequence). CDR3 length: 12 residues. V was clipped by 4 bases and J by 4 bases, with 4 bases between them. CDR3: CASSLGTGELFF. As DNA, the CDR3 is TGTGCCAGCAGTTTAGGCACCGGGGAGCTGTTTTTT.

In its sample, this clonotype was seen many times. This CDR3 reads CASSPGLGIGEQYF. The CDR3 coding sequence is TGTGCCAGCAGTCCGGGACTAGGAATTGGCGAGCAGTACTTC. J is TRBJ2-7 and V is TRBV28; 8 bases map to TRBD2. The CDR3 spans 14 residues. Trimming cost V 5 bases and J 6 bases; bases outside gene matches: 9. Per germline, CDR1 MDHEN and CDR2 SYDVKM. The whole variable domain, remainder taken from reference TRBV28 and TRBJ2-7, is DVKVTQSSRYLVKRTGEKVFLECVQDMDHENMFWYRQDPGLGLRLIYFSYDVKMKEKGDIPEGYSVSREKKERFSLILESASTNQTSMYLCASSPGLGIGEQYFGPGTRLTVT.

This clonotype is medium-sized (0.01 to 0.1%) within its sample. This chain connects TRBV6-5 to TRBJ2-7; 7 bases match TRBD2. Trimming cost V 5 bases and J 2 bases; bases outside gene matches: 6. The germline CDR1 and CDR2 sequences are MNHEY and SVGAGI. The CDR3 loop spans 14 amino acids. CDR3 DNA sequence: TGTGCCAGCAGTGCCCCGACTAGCCCCTACGAGCAGTACTTC. It codes for CASSAPTSPYEQYF.

In this sample, this clonotype turned up a few times. This CDR3 is CSVLQGVEAFF. The CDR3 DNA follows: TGCAGCGTTTTACAGGGAGTCGAAGCTTTCTTT. This chain connects TRBV29-1 to TRBJ1-1; tentative D call: TRBD1 (6 bases). V was pared by 5 bases and J by 8 bases, with 12 bases between. The germline gives CDR1 SQVTM, CDR2 ANQGSEA. The CDR3 covers 11 residues. The variable domain in full, with the rest retrieved from reference TRBV29-1 and TRBJ1-1, is SAVISQKPSRDICQRGTSLTIQCQVDSQVTMMFWYRQQPGQSLTLIATANQGSEATYESGFVIDKFPISRPNLTFSTLTVSNMSPEDSSIYLCSVLQGVEAFFGQGTRLTVV.